The text below deals with one TCR beta chain. No antigen is known for it. This sample was included in a study of T cell responses to AZD1222 COVID-19 vaccine. Regarding the study as a whole: Clonal diversity was possibly underestimated, and the donors were mostly white British, with more females. Baseline testing showed seropositivity in only a handful of AZD1222 recipients. Only after the peak T cell response were repertoires sampled.

The method was immunoSEQ multiplex PCR; TCRdb's version includes in-frame clones alone and lacks a portion of them. This sample has approximately 220,000 clones, with roughly 91% found just once. The CDR3 length is 15 residues. Germline lookup yields CDR1 SGHKS and CDR2 YYEKEE (reference sequence). With 2 bases removed from V and 0 bases from J, the gap between germline ends came to 9 bases. The source was peripheral blood, collected on day 0 of MenACWY control vaccination. The sequence derives from an adult in good health. The V and J genes are TRBV5-5 and TRBJ1-5; TRBD1 is a possible D gene (6 bases). The CDR3 loop reads CASSFADSSNQPQHF. The CDR3 DNA reads TGTGCCAGCAGCTTTGCGGACAGTAGCAATCAGCCCCAGCATTTT.